The clone carrying this T cell receptor (beta chain) was counted many times. What it recognizes is unknown. Germline V gene data show CDR1 as SNHLY and CDR2 as FYNNEI. The CDR3 runs 14 residues. The junction had 4 bases not matched to a gene; V was cut back by 6 bases and J by 6 bases. The sample originates from a study of neurological immune-mediated disorders. Points from the study as a whole: No clinical or MRI feature was associated with the multiple sclerosis repertoire cluster.

Synthesis of cDNA was accomplished via 5'RACE employing 10-nucleotide random UMIs. One entry per CDR3 protein results from TCRdb running MiXCR on the 5' RACE reads. Here the sample spans about 59,000 distinct CDR3 sequences, 3% to 4.5% being singletons. From 2 million PBMCs stored at -80 C, the unsorted libraries were generated. This receptor was taken from a woman aged 25 to 39 with multiple sclerosis. V usage is TRBV2 and J usage is TRBJ1-6, with 8 bases lining up with TRBD1. Sequencing was carried out using PBMCs. CDR3: CASRDTGGNSPLHF. Written as DNA, the CDR3 is TGTGCCAGCAGAGACACAGGGGGTAATTCACCCCTCCACTTT. Complete variable domain (other parts from reference TRBV2 and TRBJ1-6): EPEVTQTPSHQVTQMGQEVILRCVPISNHLYFYWYRQILGQKVEFLVSFYNNEISEKSEIFDDQFSVERPDGSNFTLKIRSTKLEDSAMYFCASRDTGGNSPLHFGNGTRLTVT.